This T cell receptor beta chain was observed in a study of cytomegalovirus exposure and HLA in healthy donors. General study findings and limits: Highly shared variants forming one cluster were likely a sequencing artifact.

The PCR made use of 60 Vbeta and 13 Jbeta primers. Assay used: immunoSEQ multiplex PCR; TCRdb lists only in-frame clones, some missing. The table has about 200,000 clones, 75% to 80% seen once; the top ten hold around 1.7%. In regard to this clone: Its antigen is currently unknown.

The CDR3 has 14 residues. The junction had 2 bases not matched to a gene; V was cut back by 3 bases and J by 4 bases. Germline V gene data show CDR1 as MDHEN and CDR2 as SYDVKM. This clonotype originated in a young man in good health and CMV-seronegative. Input material: PBMCs. This sequence joins TRBV28 and TRBJ1-2; TRBD1 aligns across 10 bases. For the CDR3, the DNA is TGTGCCAGCAGTTTGACAGGGGGCCGCTATGGCTACACCTTC. Protein: CASSLTGGRYGYTF.